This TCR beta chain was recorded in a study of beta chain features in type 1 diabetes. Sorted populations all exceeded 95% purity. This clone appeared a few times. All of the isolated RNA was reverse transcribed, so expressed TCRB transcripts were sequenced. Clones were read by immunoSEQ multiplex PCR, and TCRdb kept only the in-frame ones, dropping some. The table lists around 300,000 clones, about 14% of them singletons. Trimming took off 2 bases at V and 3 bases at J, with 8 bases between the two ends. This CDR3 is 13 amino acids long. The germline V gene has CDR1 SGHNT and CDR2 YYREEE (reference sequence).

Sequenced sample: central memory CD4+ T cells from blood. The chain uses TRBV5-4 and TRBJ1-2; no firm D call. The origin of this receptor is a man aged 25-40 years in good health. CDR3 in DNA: TGTGCCAGCAGCTTCGAGAAAGACTATGGCTACACCTTC. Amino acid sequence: CASSFEKDYGYTF.